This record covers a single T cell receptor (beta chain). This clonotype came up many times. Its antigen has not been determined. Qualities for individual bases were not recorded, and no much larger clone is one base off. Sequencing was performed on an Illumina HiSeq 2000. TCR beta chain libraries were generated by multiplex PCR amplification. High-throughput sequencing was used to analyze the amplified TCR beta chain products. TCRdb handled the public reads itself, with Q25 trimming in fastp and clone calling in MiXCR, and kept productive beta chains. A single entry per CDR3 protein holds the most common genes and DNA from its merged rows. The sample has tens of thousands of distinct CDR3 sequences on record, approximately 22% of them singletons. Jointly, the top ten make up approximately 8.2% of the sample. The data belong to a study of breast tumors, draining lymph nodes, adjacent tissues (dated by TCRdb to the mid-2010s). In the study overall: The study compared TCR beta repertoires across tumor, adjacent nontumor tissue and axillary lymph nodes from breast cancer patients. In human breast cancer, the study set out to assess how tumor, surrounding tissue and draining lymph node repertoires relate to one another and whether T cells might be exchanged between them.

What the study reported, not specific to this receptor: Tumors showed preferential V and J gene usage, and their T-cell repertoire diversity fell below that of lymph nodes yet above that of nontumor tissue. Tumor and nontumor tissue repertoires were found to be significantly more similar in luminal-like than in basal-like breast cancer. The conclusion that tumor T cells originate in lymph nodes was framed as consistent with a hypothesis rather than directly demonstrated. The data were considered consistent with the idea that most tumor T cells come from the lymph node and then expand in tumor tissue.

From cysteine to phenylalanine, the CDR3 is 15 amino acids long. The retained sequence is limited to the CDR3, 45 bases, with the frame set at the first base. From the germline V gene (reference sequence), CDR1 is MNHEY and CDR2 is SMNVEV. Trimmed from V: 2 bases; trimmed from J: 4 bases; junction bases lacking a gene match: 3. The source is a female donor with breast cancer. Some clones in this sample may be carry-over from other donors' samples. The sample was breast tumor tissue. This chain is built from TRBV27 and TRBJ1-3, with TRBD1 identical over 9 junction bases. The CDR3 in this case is CASSLRGTGGNTIYF. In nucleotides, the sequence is TGTGCCAGCAGTTTAAGAGGGACAGGGGGAAACACCATATATTTT.